The table lists the clone carrying this TCR beta chain with a few counts. Its target is not known. The sample comes from a study of somatic mutations in cytotoxic T cells in rheumatoid arthritis. TCRdb's table, derived via immunoSEQ multiplex PCR, lists solely in-frame clones and lacks some. The table lists 35,000 to 40,000 clones, roughly four fifths of them singletons. Broader study findings: Exceedance of 20% of CD8+ cells by the largest CD8+ clone occurred in about an eighth of the roughly 60 patients. Neither rheumatoid arthritis patients nor age-matched healthy controls had significantly different CD8+ T-cell clonality from the other group. Greater age accompanied higher CD8+ clonality in rheumatoid arthritis patients, a pattern that was absent in healthy controls.

Sequenced input: CD8+ T cells sorted from blood. This TCR came from a man aged 40-50 years in good health.

The CDR3 loop is CSVSVTAEAFF. The CDR3 DNA reads as TGCAGCGTTTCCGTGACAGCTGAAGCTTTCTTT. This chain connects TRBV29-1 to TRBJ1-1; D may be TRBD1 (5 bases). Germline V gives CDR1 SQVTM, CDR2 ANQGSEA. Trimming stripped 5 bases from V and 6 bases from J, with 10 bases between. The CDR3 consists of 11 residues.